This paragraph reports one T cell receptor beta chain. This sample was included in a study of OX40 agonist ivuxolimab in advanced cancers. Method: immunoSEQ multiplex PCR; TCRdb's copy keeps in-frame clones and lacks some. The sample has about 100,000 clones, around 90% seen once; the top ten hold 0.45% to 0.65%. Germline V gene lookup returns CDR1 SGHRS and CDR2 YFSETQ. V gave up 2 bases and J gave up 6 bases, with 21 bases separating them. CDR3 size: 17 residues. The sample consisted of CD4+ or CD8+ T cells sorted from blood, taken in a trial of the OX40 agonist ivuxolimab. The sequence derives from an adult with an advanced solid tumor such as melanoma, head and neck, liver or kidney cancer. This rearrangement joins TRBV5-1 to TRBJ2-1; maybe TRBD1 (6 bases). CDR3 sequence: CASSFSWTDRTRNEQFF. DNA of the CDR3: TGCGCCAGCAGCTTCAGTTGGACAGACAGGACTCGCAATGAGCAGTTCTTC.